The 9 T cell receptor beta chains listed next were all sequenced from one sample in a study of early T cells in non-severe SARS-CoV-2 infection. Using its own MiXCR run on the 5' RACE reads, TCRdb lists one record per CDR3 protein. The sample lists 90,000 or so distinct CDR3 sequences, about 15% occurring once. The specimen sequenced was whole blood. The receptors were gathered from an adult who was a healthcare worker with PCR-confirmed SARS-CoV-2 infection or an uninfected control (not recorded which).

The chain links TRBV7-9 to TRBJ2-1; D might be TRBD1 (7 bases). The CDR3 loop spans 15 amino acids. V dropped 4 bases and J dropped 5 bases, with 15 bases sitting between them. CDR1 and CDR2 from the germline V gene are SEHNR and FQNEAQ (reference sequence). DNA for the CDR3: TGTGCCAGCAGCTCCCTCGGAGGGGGCCACAATGAGCAGTTCTTC. Its translation: CASSSLGGGHNEQFF.

This chain links TRBV5-1 with TRBJ2-3; D may be TRBD1 or TRBD2 (5 bases each). CDR3 length: 15 amino acids. CDR1 and CDR2 (germline): SGHRS, YFSETQ. Trimming took 5 bases from V and 5 from J, leaving 18 bases between them. The CDR3 region has the DNA TGCGCCAGCAGAGCCTGGGACCGGAGAGGAGATACGCAGTATTTT. It translates to CASRAWDRRGDTQYF.

This clonotype was seen at least ten times. This chain links TRBV6-5 with TRBJ2-1; D ambiguous. The germline V gene encodes CDR1 MNHEY and CDR2 SVGAGI. Trimming took 3 bases from V and 10 from J, leaving 7 bases between them. CDR3 size: 11 residues. CDR3 sequence (DNA): TGTGCCAGCAGTTATCGGCGGGAGCAGTTCTTC. The encoded protein is CASSYRREQFF.

The chain's CDR3 is CSASPQHTEAFF. CDR3 bases: TGCAGTGCTTCTCCTCAGCACACTGAAGCTTTCTTT. The rearrangement joins TRBV20-1 to TRBJ1-1; D gene unclear. Germline V gene lookup returns CDR1 DFQATT and CDR2 SNEGSKA (reference sequence). The CDR3 loop spans 12 amino acids. Trimming removed 5 bases from V and 3 bases from J, with 10 bases in between.

This clonotype was seen ten or more times. This chain connects TRBV28 to TRBJ2-7; D call uncertain. The germline V and J ends were trimmed by 5 bases and 7 bases, with 24 bases remaining between them. The germline V gene has CDR1 MDHEN and CDR2 SYDVKM. The CDR3 is made up of 16 amino acids. The CDR3 region is CASSPRQVQMGWEQYF. DNA of the CDR3: TGTGCCAGCAGTCCCCGTCAGGTTCAGATGGGGTGGGAGCAGTACTTC. Variable domain in full (rest from reference TRBV28 and TRBJ2-7): DVKVTQSSRYLVKRTGEKVFLECVQDMDHENMFWYRQDPGLGLRLIYFSYDVKMKEKGDIPEGYSVSREKKERFSLILESASTNQTSMYLCASSPRQVQMGWEQYFGPGTRLTVT.

This clonotype was seen ten or more times. The genes are TRBV6-1 and TRBJ2-2, with 12 bases aligning to TRBD2. Germline V gene data show CDR1 as MNHNS and CDR2 as SASEGT. After removal of 10 bases from V and 9 bases from J, the junction contained 6 bases not matched to a gene. The CDR3 loop spans 13 amino acids. CDR3 sequence (DNA): TGTGCCATCAAACTAGCGGGGGGTCGGGAGCTGTTTTTT. Protein product: CAIKLAGGRELFF.

This clonotype was seen only a few times. V gene TRBV28 combines with J gene TRBJ2-1; 8 nucleotides align to TRBD1. CDR1 and CDR2 from the germline V gene are MDHEN and SYDVKM. This CDR3 region has 13 residues. V lost 4 bases, J lost 14 bases, and 10 bases stayed unmatched. The CDR3 spells CASSSLPGTGKFF. The CDR3 DNA reads as TGTGCCAGCAGTTCCCTTCCCGGGACAGGAAAGTTCTTC.

The V and J genes are TRBV21-1 and TRBJ2-4. TRBV21-1 is a known pseudogene. There are 15 residues in the CDR3. This CDR3 is CASSKLKLAKNIQYF. CDR3 nucleotide sequence: TGTGCCAGCAGCAAACTTAAACTAGCCAAAAACATTCAGTACTTC.

This clonotype came up many times. This chain joins TRBV4-1 and TRBJ1-3; no clear D. Trimming pared 0 bases from V and 7 bases from J, leaving 4 bases between. CDR1 and CDR2 (germline): MGHRA, YSYEKL. The CDR3 has 12 amino acids. CDR3 DNA: TGCGCCAGCAGCCAAGAAGGGAACACCATATATTTT. Encoded protein: CASSQEGNTIYF.